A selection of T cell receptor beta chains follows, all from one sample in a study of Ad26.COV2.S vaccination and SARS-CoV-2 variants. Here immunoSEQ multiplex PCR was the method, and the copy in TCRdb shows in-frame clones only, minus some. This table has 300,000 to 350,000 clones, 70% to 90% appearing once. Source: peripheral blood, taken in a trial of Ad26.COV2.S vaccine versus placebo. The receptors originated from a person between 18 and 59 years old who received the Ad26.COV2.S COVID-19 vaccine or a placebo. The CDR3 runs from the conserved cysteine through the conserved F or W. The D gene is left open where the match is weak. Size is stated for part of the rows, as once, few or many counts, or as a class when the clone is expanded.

CDR3: CASTSTHYAGTGELFF; DNA: TGTGCCAGTACCTCGACCCACTACGCCGGGACCGGGGAGCTGTTTTTT; size: few; V: TRBV19; J: TRBJ2-2; D: .
CDR3: CAWGGQGNQPQHF; DNA: TGTGCCTGGGGAGGACAGGGCAATCAGCCCCAGCATTTT; size: .; V: TRBV30; J: TRBJ1-5; D: TRBD1
CDR3: CASNSPGTAQETQYF; DNA: TGTGCCAGCAATTCCCCAGGGACGGCACAAGAGACCCAGTACTTC; size: .; V: TRBV28; J: TRBJ2-5; D: .
CDR3: CASSGLAGNEQFF; DNA: TGTGCCAGCAGTGGGCTAGCGGGCAATGAGCAGTTCTTC; size: .; V: TRBV12-3/TRBV12-4; J: TRBJ2-1; D: TRBD2
CDR3: CASSWDSQRETQYF; DNA: TGTGCCAGCAGCTGGGACAGCCAAAGGGAGACCCAGTACTTC; size: .; V: TRBV7-3; J: TRBJ2-5; D: TRBD1
CDR3: CASSLQGKSNQPQHF; DNA: TGTGCCAGCAGTTTACAGGGAAAAAGCAATCAGCCCCAGCATTTT; size: .; V: TRBV7-9; J: TRBJ1-5; D: .
CDR3: CASSRTGDEKLFF; DNA: TGCGCCAGCAGCCGGACAGGTGACGAAAAACTGTTTTTT; size: .; V: TRBV5-1; J: TRBJ1-4; D: TRBD1
CDR3: CASSLWIAGAQETQYF; DNA: TGTGCCAGCAGTTTATGGATAGCGGGGGCCCAAGAGACCCAGTACTTC; size: .; V: TRBV28; J: TRBJ2-5; D: TRBD2
CDR3: CASSPGVVGTEAFF; DNA: TGTGCCAGCAGCCCAGGGGTGGTTGGGACTGAAGCTTTCTTT; size: .; V: TRBV7-2; J: TRBJ1-1; D: .
CDR3: CASSLGLAGDYEQYF; DNA: TGTGCCAGCAGCTTAGGCCTAGCGGGGGATTACGAGCAGTACTTC; size: .; V: TRBV7-2; J: TRBJ2-7; D: TRBD2
CDR3: CASSKQLAGAGELFF; DNA: TGTGCCAGCAGCAAACAACTAGCGGGAGCCGGGGAGCTGTTTTTT; size: few; V: TRBV7-2; J: TRBJ2-2; D: TRBD2
CDR3: CASSPGTSGGVRETQYF; DNA: TGTGCCAGCAGCCCAGGGACTAGCGGGGGGGTCAGGGAGACCCAGTACTTC; size: .; V: TRBV3-1/TRBV3-2; J: TRBJ2-5; D: TRBD2